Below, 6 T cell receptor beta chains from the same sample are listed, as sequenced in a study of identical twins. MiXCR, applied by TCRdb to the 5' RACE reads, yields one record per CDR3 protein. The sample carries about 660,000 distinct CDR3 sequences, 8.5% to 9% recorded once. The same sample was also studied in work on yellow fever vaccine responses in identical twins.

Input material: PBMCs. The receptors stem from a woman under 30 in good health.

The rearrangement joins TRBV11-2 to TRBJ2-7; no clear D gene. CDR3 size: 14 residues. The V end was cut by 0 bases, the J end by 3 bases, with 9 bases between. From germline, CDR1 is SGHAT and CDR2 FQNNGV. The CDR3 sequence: CASSLDSPGYEQYF. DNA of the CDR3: TGTGCCAGCAGCTTAGATTCGCCGGGCTACGAGCAGTACTTC. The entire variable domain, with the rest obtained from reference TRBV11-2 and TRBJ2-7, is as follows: EAGVAQSPRYKIIEKRQSVAFWCNPISGHATLYWYQQILGQGPKLLIQFQNNGVVDDSQLPKDRFSAERLKGVDSTLKIQPAKLEDSAVYLCASSLDSPGYEQYFGPGTRLTVT.

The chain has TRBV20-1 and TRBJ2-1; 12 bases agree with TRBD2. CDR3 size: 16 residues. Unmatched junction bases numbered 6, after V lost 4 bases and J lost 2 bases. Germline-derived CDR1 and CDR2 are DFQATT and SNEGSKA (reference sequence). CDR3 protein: CSAKGLAGPTYNEQFF. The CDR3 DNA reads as TGCAGTGCTAAAGGACTAGCGGGACCTACCTACAATGAGCAGTTCTTC.

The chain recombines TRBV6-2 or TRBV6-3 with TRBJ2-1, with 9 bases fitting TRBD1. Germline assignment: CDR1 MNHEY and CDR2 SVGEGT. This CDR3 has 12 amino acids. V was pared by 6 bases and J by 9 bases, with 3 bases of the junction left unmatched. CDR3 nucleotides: TGTGCCAGCAGGGACAGGGGAATTGAGCAGTTCTTC. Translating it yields CASRDRGIEQFF.

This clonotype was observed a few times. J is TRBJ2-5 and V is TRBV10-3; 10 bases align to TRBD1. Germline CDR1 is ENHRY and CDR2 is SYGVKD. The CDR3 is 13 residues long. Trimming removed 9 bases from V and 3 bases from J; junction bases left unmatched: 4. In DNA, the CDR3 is TGTGCCATGAAAGGGACAGGGGAAGAGACCCAGTACTTC. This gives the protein CAMKGTGEETQYF.

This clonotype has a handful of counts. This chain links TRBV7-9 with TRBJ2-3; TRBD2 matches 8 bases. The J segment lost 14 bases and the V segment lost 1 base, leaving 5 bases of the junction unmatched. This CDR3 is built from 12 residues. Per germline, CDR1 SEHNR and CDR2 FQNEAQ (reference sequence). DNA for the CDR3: TGTGCCAGCAGCTTAGACGTTGCGGGAGGGTATTTT. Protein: CASSLDVAGGYF.

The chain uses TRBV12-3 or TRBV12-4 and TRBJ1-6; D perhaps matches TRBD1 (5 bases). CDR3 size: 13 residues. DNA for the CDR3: TGTGCGACCCGAAGGGGTAGCAATTCACCCCTCCACTTT. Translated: CATRRGSNSPLHF.